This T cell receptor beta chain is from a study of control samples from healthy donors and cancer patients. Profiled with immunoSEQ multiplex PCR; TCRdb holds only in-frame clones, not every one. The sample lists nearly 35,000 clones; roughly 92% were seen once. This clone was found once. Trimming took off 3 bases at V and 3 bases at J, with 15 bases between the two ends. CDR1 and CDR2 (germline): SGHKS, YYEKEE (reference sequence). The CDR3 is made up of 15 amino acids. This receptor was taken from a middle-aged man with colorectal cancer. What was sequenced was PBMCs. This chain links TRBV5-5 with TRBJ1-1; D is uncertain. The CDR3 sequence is CASSSRTGRDTEAFF. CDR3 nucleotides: TGTGCCAGCAGCTCAAGGACGGGGAGGGACACTGAAGCTTTCTTT.